The clone carrying this TCR beta chain showed up just a few times. Its antigen is not known. CDR1 is SGHRS and CDR2 is YFSETQ in the germline V gene. V dropped 4 bases and J dropped 2 bases, with 11 bases sitting between them. The CDR3 has 14 amino acids. Some clones are missing from TCRdb's copy, which holds only in-frame ones; the method was immunoSEQ multiplex PCR. The sample lists tens of thousands of clones, about four fifths seen once, with 5.6% in the top ten. This sample is part of a study of vaccination effects on CD4 cells after COVID-19. With the ViraFEST assay, the study expanded antigen-specific CD4+ T cells using viral peptide pools, then sequenced them. Following an approximately eleven-day culture, CD4+ T cells were purified. Either the mRNA-1273 or the BNT162b2 vaccine was given to participants as two doses. Each culture had half its medium swapped for IL-2 medium on days 3 and 7.

The rearrangement joins TRBV5-1 to TRBJ2-3, with unresolved D. The TCR was taken from a human donor who received a COVID-19 vaccine. Some clones in this sample may be carry-over from other donors' samples. The sequencing here drew on CD4+ T cells from PBMCs cultured with SARS-CoV-2 spike peptides, taken after COVID-19 vaccination. The DNA of the CDR3 is TGCGCCAGCAGCCCCCCCGACTCCACAGATACGCAGTATTTT. Residues: CASSPPDSTDTQYF.